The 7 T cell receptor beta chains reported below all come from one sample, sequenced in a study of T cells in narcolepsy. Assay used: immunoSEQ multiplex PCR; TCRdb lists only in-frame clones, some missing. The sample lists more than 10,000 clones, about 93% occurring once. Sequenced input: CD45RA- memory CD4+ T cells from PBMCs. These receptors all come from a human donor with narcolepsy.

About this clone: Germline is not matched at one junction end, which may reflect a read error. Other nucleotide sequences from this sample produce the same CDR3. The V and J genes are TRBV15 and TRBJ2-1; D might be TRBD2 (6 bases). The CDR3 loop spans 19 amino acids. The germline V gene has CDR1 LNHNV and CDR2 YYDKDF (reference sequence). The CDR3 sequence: CATSRFSRGGSRGSNEQFF. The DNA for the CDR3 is TGTGCTACCAGCAGGTTTTCCCGAGGAGGCAGCCGGGGGAGCAATGAGCAGTTCTTC.

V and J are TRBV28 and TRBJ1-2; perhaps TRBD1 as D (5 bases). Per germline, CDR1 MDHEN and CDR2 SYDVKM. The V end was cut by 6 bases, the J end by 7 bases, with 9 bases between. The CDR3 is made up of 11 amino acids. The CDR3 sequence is CASSRGSGYTF. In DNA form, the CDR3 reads TGTGCCAGCAGCCGGGGGTCTGGCTACACCTTC.

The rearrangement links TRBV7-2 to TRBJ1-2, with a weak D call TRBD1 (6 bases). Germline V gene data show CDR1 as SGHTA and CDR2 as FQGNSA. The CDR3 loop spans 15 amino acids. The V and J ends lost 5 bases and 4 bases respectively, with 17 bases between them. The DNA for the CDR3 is TGTGCCAGCAGCCGGGACACCCGAACCCTCTATGGCTACACCTTC. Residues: CASSRDTRTLYGYTF.

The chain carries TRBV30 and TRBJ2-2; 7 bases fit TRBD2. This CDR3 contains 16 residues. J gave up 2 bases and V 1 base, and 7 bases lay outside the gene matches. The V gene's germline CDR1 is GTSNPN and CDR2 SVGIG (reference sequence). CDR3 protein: CAWSGGWGLNTGELFF. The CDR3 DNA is TGTGCCTGGAGTGGTGGATGGGGACTAAACACCGGGGAGCTGTTTTTT.

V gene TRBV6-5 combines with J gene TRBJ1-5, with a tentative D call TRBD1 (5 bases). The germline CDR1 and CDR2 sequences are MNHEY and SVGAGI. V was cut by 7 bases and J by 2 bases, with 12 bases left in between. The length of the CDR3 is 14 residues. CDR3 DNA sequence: TGTGCCAGCAAGGGAACGGGGGGCAATCAGCCCCAGCATTTT. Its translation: CASKGTGGNQPQHF.

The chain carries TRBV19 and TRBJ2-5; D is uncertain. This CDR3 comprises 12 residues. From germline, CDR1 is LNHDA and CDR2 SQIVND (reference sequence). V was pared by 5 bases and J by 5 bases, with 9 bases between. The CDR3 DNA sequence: TGTGCCAGTAGTCCTCGGGCGGAGACCCAGTACTTC. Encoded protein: CASSPRAETQYF.

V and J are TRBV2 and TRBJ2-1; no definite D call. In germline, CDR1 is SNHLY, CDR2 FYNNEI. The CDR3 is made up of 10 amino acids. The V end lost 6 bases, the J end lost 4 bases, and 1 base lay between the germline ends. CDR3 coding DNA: TGTGCCAGCAGATACAATGAGCAGTTCTTC. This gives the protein CASRYNEQFF.